The subject of this entry is one T cell receptor (beta chain). What it recognizes is unknown. TCRdb called the reads again in MiXCR, with one record for every CDR3 protein. The table lists hundreds of thousands of distinct CDR3 sequences, approximately 9.5% of them singletons, with about 4.5% in the top ten. These data are taken from a study of T cell repertoires in cytomegalovirus infection. Overall study context: Indications came from public TCR beta signatures; they pointed to CMV infection and to a matching HLA type. Points from the study as a whole: CMV carriers having the relevant HLA were flagged by cumulative public TCR beta family frequency. CMV-specific TCR beta clonotypes restricted by HLA-C were the ones dominating the ex vivo response.

V lost 4 bases, J lost 5 bases, and 6 bases stayed unmatched. Per the germline V gene, CDR1 is LGHNA and CDR2 is YSLEER. The CDR3 is 15 residues long. V and J are TRBV4-3 and TRBJ2-5; TRBD1 matches at 11 bases. This receptor was obtained from a human donor in good health (CMV status not recorded). Some clones in this sample may be carry-over from other donors' samples. The material sequenced was PBMCs. Written as DNA, the CDR3 is TGCGCCAGCAGCCCGGACAGGGGGCGGTGGGAGACCCAGTACTTC. Translated, it gives CASSPDRGRWETQYF.